Shown below are 19 T cell receptor beta chains from a single sample sequenced in a study of shared clonotypes between healthy human individuals. Repertoires were generated with immunoSEQ multiplex PCR, while TCRdb's copy carries only in-frame clones and drops some. The sample records some 790,000 clones, roughly 72% being singletons. Sequences were obtained from memory CD4+ T cells sorted from blood. The subset is: CD45RA-negative fraction. All receptors come from a woman aged 30 to 39 in good health.

This sequence joins TRBV13 and TRBJ2-3; 9 bases map to TRBD1. The CDR3 is made up of 15 amino acids. V was pared by 4 bases and J by 3 bases, with 5 bases of the junction left unmatched. CDR1 and CDR2 (germline): PRHDT, FYEKMQ (reference sequence). CDR3 sequence: CASSSGTGLTDTQYF. The CDR3 DNA reads TGTGCCAGCAGCTCGGGGACAGGGTTGACAGATACGCAGTATTTT.

The J gene is TRBJ2-2, the V gene TRBV28, with TRBD1 identical over 9 bases. In germline, CDR1 is MDHEN, CDR2 SYDVKM. The CDR3 length is 14 residues. Germline trimming cut 6 bases from V and 7 bases from J; bases unmatched to any gene: 6. CDR3 bases: TGTGCCAGCAGGGGACAGGGCAATGGCGGGGAGCTGTTTTTT. It translates to CASRGQGNGGELFF.

V and J are TRBV2 and TRBJ2-2, with TRBD2 as a possible D gene (6 bases). The V end lost 1 base, the J end lost 0 bases, and 9 bases lay between the germline ends. In germline, CDR1 is SNHLY, CDR2 FYNNEI. This CDR3 spans 16 amino acids. CDR3 bases: TGTGCCAGCAGTGAAGTGGCGGGGCCGAACACCGGGGAGCTGTTTTTT. Residues: CASSEVAGPNTGELFF.

The chain combines TRBV6-6 with TRBJ2-5, with no clear D. Per the germline V gene, CDR1 is MNHNY and CDR2 is SVGAGI (reference sequence). Trimming left V 5 bases short and J 5 bases short, with 15 bases between. This CDR3 comprises 14 residues. The DNA for the CDR3 is TGTGCCAGCAGTCCTTCGACTGGGATCGAGACCCAGTACTTC. It is translated as CASSPSTGIETQYF.

The genes are TRBV11-2 and TRBJ2-1; 9 bases line up with TRBD2. CDR3 size: 15 residues. With 1 base clipped from V and 6 bases from J, the junction kept 4 bases outside the gene matches. The V gene's germline CDR1 is SGHAT and CDR2 FQNNGV. The CDR3 region has the DNA TGTGCCAGCAGCTTAGCTAGCGGGATTAGCAATGAGCAGTTCTTC. This sequence encodes CASSLASGISNEQFF.

The chain recombines TRBV5-8 with TRBJ1-2; D not resolved. This CDR3 contains 13 residues. V was clipped by 4 bases and J by 8 bases, with 15 bases between them. From germline, CDR1 is SGHTS and CDR2 YDEGEE. CDR3: CASSPREASGYTF. The CDR3 bases are TGTGCCAGCAGCCCGCGGGAAGCGAGCGGCTACACCTTC.

This chain joins TRBV29-1 and TRBJ1-2, with 10 bases lining up with TRBD1. Per germline, CDR1 SQVTM and CDR2 ANQGSEA. The J segment lost 4 bases and the V segment lost 6 bases, leaving 8 bases of the junction unmatched. This CDR3 has 14 residues. The chain's CDR3 is CSVETTGGSYGYTF. CDR3 nucleotides: TGCAGCGTCGAAACGACAGGGGGCTCCTATGGCTACACCTTC. The whole variable domain, remainder taken from reference TRBV29-1 and TRBJ1-2, is SAVISQKPSRDICQRGTSLTIQCQVDSQVTMMFWYRQQPGQSLTLIATANQGSEATYESGFVIDKFPISRPNLTFSTLTVSNMSPEDSSIYLCSVETTGGSYGYTFGSGTRLTVV.

To note about this clone: A read error is the likely source, as a far larger clone sits one nucleotide away. Within the sample, other DNA sequences also encode this same CDR3. The chain joins TRBV7-2 to TRBJ2-1; possible D gene TRBD2, 6 bases. The CDR3 covers 13 residues. CDR1 and CDR2 from the germline V gene are SGHTA and FQGNSA. V was trimmed by 5 bases and J by 5 bases, leaving 10 bases between them. The CDR3: CASSTQRDNEQFF. The CDR3 DNA follows: TGTGCCAGCAGCACCCAGCGGGACAATGAGCAGTTCTTC.

The chain employs TRBV27 and TRBJ2-5; D might be TRBD2 (5 bases). The germline V gene encodes CDR1 MNHEY and CDR2 SMNVEV (reference sequence). The CDR3 covers 13 residues. Trimming left V 6 bases short and J 4 bases short, with 12 bases between. The CDR3 region has the DNA TGTGCCAGCAGACGGCAACTAGGAGAGACCCAGTACTTC. Its protein is CASRRQLGETQYF.

This clone was detected once. The V gene is TRBV2, the J gene TRBJ2-5, with 9 bases aligning to TRBD2. CDR3 length equals 15 residues. V was clipped by 6 bases and J by 5 bases; unmatched bases: 10. Germline V gene lookup returns CDR1 SNHLY and CDR2 FYNNEI. The chain's CDR3 is CASRREREATETQYF. In DNA, the CDR3 is TGTGCCAGCAGGAGGGAGCGGGAGGCCACGGAGACCCAGTACTTC. The complete variable domain, with remaining parts taken from reference TRBV2 and TRBJ2-5, reads EPEVTQTPSHQVTQMGQEVILRCVPISNHLYFYWYRQILGQKVEFLVSFYNNEISEKSEIFDDQFSVERPDGSNFTLKIRSTKLEDSAMYFCASRREREATETQYFGPGTRLLVL.

The gene calls are TRBV30 and TRBJ1-5; TRBD1 matches at 8 bases. Germline V gene sequence: CDR1 GTSNPN, CDR2 SVGIG (reference sequence). The V and J ends lost 1 base and 1 base, in that order; junction bases with no gene match: 0. This CDR3 is built from 14 residues. This CDR3 is CAWSDRGSNQPQHF. DNA for the CDR3: TGTGCCTGGAGTGACAGGGGGAGCAATCAGCCCCAGCATTTT. The full variable domain, in which reference TRBV30 and TRBJ1-5 provide the parts outside the CDR3, is SQTIHQWPATLVQPVGSPLSLECTVEGTSNPNLYWYRQAAGRGLQLLFYSVGIGQISSEVPQNLSASRPQDRQFILSSKKLLLSDSGFYLCAWSDRGSNQPQHFGDGTRLSIL.

The chain has TRBV15 and TRBJ1-2; tentatively, D is TRBD1 (5 bases). CDR1 and CDR2 (germline): LNHNV, YYDKDF (reference sequence). Trimming removed 4 bases from V and 0 bases from J, with 12 bases in between. CDR3 size: 15 residues. In DNA, the CDR3 is TGTGCCACCAGCACGGGGACCCGTCCTAACTATGGCTACACCTTC. Encoded protein: CATSTGTRPNYGYTF.

This chain uses TRBV9 with TRBJ2-1, with D perhaps TRBD2 (5 bases). Germline CDR1 is SGDLS and CDR2 is YYNGEE. V was cut by 0 bases and J by 8 bases, with 18 bases left in between. The CDR3 totals 16 residues. CDR3 DNA: TGTGCCAGCAGCGTAGGGGGTAGAGGAGGTATTGATGAGCAGTTCTTC. Translating gives CASSVGGRGGIDEQFF.

V usage is TRBV19 and J usage is TRBJ2-1; D is uncertain. The CDR3 covers 11 residues. Germline V lookup: CDR1 LNHDA, CDR2 SQIVND (reference sequence). V was clipped by 8 bases and J by 9 bases, with 11 bases between them. The CDR3 region is CASAMAAEQFF. The CDR3 DNA sequence: TGTGCCAGTGCGATGGCGGCTGAGCAGTTCTTC. Filled out from reference TRBV19 and TRBJ2-1, the complete variable domain reads DGGITQSPKYLFRKEGQNVTLSCEQNLNHDAMYWYRQDPGQGLRLIYYSQIVNDFQKGDIAEGYSVSREKKESFPLTVTSAQKNPTAFYLCASAMAAEQFFGPGTRLTVL.

This chain links TRBV11-2 with TRBJ2-5; D is uncertain. Germline V CDR1 and CDR2: SGHAT, FQNNGV. This CDR3 is built from 14 residues. V was trimmed by 5 bases and J by 5 bases, leaving 15 bases between them. DNA of the CDR3: TGTGCCAGCAGCCCGAGGCGATGGGGTGAGACCCAGTACTTC. It specifies CASSPRRWGETQYF.

This clone was observed a single time. V is TRBV29-1 and J is TRBJ1-2; D uncertain. The germline V and J ends were trimmed by 4 bases and 1 base, with 4 bases remaining between them. Per the germline V gene, CDR1 is SQVTM and CDR2 is ANQGSEA. This CDR3 has 11 residues. The CDR3 reads CSVVNNYGYTF. As DNA, the CDR3 is TGCAGCGTTGTCAATAACTATGGCTACACCTTC.

The chain employs TRBV5-1 and TRBJ2-7; 10 bases line up with TRBD2. The germline CDR1 and CDR2 sequences are SGHRS and YFSETQ. CDR3 size: 15 residues. Losses at the gene ends were 3 bases for V and 0 bases for J; bases not matched to a gene: 3. The CDR3 spells CASSSLAGSSYEQYF. The CDR3 nucleotides are TGCGCCAGCAGCTCACTAGCGGGGAGCTCCTACGAGCAGTACTTC.

The V call is TRBV29-1, the J call TRBJ2-5; D is tentatively TRBD1 or TRBD2 (5 bases each). The V gene lost 5 bases and the J gene lost 4 bases, with 14 bases spanning the gap. Germline lookup yields CDR1 SQVTM and CDR2 ANQGSEA. The CDR3 sequence is 13 residues long. In DNA form, the CDR3 reads TGCAGCGTTTCTGGTTTGGGGGTAGAGACCCAGTACTTC. Translation: CSVSGLGVETQYF.

This clone appeared once. The chain combines TRBV5-1 with TRBJ1-4; 9 bases agree with TRBD1. The CDR3 covers 15 residues. Germline V lookup: CDR1 SGHRS, CDR2 YFSETQ. V gave up 3 bases and J gave up 3 bases; unmatched junction bases: 3. CDR3: CASSWGQGPNEKLFF. DNA of the CDR3: TGCGCCAGCAGCTGGGGACAGGGTCCTAATGAAAAACTGTTTTTT.